Shown below are 8 T cell receptor beta chains from a single sample sequenced in a study of neurological immune-mediated disorders. TCRdb fed the 5' RACE reads into MiXCR, producing one record per CDR3 protein. This table holds more than 20,000 distinct CDR3 sequences, 15% found once. Sequenced: PBMCs. All receptors come from a female donor with HTLV-1-associated myelopathy (HAM/TSP).

This clonotype was observed at least ten times. The gene calls are TRBV7-9 and TRBJ2-7; 11 nucleotides align to TRBD1. Germline trimming cut 6 bases from V and 3 bases from J; bases unmatched to any gene: 4. The CDR3 is 14 residues long. Germline-derived CDR1 and CDR2 are SEHNR and FQNEAQ (reference sequence). The CDR3 DNA is TGTGCCAGCAGACCCGGGACAGGGGGCTACGAGCAGTACTTC. This sequence encodes CASRPGTGGYEQYF.

This clonotype is labeled as medium-sized. This rearrangement joins TRBV29-1 to TRBJ2-1; possibly TRBD2 for D (5 bases). CDR1 and CDR2 from the germline V gene are SQVTM and ANQGSEA. Trimming left V 7 bases short and J 7 bases short, with 20 bases between. The CDR3 is 14 residues long. In nucleotides, the CDR3 is TGCAGCGCCGGGGTGGAGAGGACGGGGAATGAGCAGTTCTTC. The encoded protein is CSAGVERTGNEQFF.

This clonotype appeared many times. The chain recombines TRBV12-3 or TRBV12-4 with TRBJ2-7; D is undetermined. The germline V and J ends were trimmed by 1 base and 1 base, with 2 bases remaining between them. The CDR3 runs 12 residues. The CDR3 here is CASSLGSYEQYF. In DNA, the CDR3 is TGTGCCAGCAGTTTAGGTTCCTACGAGCAGTACTTC.

This clonotype was seen ten or more times. This chain links TRBV4-1 with TRBJ2-2; TRBD1 agrees at 7 bases. The J segment lost 4 bases and the V segment lost 2 bases, leaving 7 bases of the junction unmatched. The CDR3 spans 16 residues. CDR1 and CDR2 (germline): MGHRA, YSYEKL. CDR3 coding DNA: TGCGCCAGCAGCCAAACTAGGACAGGTGTCACCGGGGAGCTGTTTTTT. This sequence encodes CASSQTRTGVTGELFF.

This clonotype was recorded at least ten times. The chain is built from TRBV12-5 and TRBJ2-7; D call uncertain. The CDR3 has 11 residues. The V gene's germline CDR1 is LGHNT and CDR2 FRNRAP. Trimming removed 6 bases at V and 1 base at J, with 4 bases between. This CDR3 reads CASGWSYEQYF. The DNA for the CDR3 is TGTGCTAGTGGCTGGTCCTACGAGCAGTACTTC. The entire variable domain, with the rest obtained from reference TRBV12-5 and TRBJ2-7, is as follows: DARVTQTPRHKVTEMGQEVTMRCQPILGHNTVFWYRQTMMQGLELLAYFRNRAPLDDSGMPKDRFSAEMPDATLATLKIQPSEPRDSAVYFCASGWSYEQYFGPGTRLTVT.

At least ten counts were recorded for this clonotype. The rearrangement joins TRBV20-1 to TRBJ2-1, with TRBD1 as a possible D gene (5 bases). The CDR3 loop spans 13 amino acids. V was shortened by 0 bases and J by 16 bases, with 19 bases between the two germline ends. Germline V gene sequence: CDR1 DFQATT, CDR2 SNEGSKA (reference sequence). This chain's CDR3 is CSARDHPGLRDFF. DNA for the CDR3: TGCAGTGCTAGAGATCACCCAGGGCTTAGAGACTTCTTC.

This clonotype was recorded many times. The chain recombines TRBV18 with TRBJ1-1; the match to TRBD1 covers 7 bases. The CDR3 totals 16 residues. From germline, CDR1 is KGHSH and CDR2 LQKENI. Trimming took 2 bases from V and 0 from J; bases not matched to a gene: 6. The CDR3 reads CASSPRQGVVNTEAFF. The CDR3 nucleotides are TGTGCCAGCTCACCAAGACAGGGAGTGGTGAACACTGAAGCTTTCTTT.

This chain connects TRBV5-1 to TRBJ1-2; D is possibly TRBD1 (6 bases). The germline V gene encodes CDR1 SGHRS and CDR2 YFSETQ. The CDR3 totals 13 residues. Trimming took off 4 bases at V and 8 bases at J, with 15 bases between the two ends. CDR3 in DNA: TGCGCCAGCAGCCCCGAGGGGGTCGGCGGCTACACCTTC. This encodes CASSPEGVGGYTF.